This TCR beta chain was sequenced for a study of cytomegalovirus exposure and HLA in healthy donors (dated by TCRdb to about 2017). For context, the study as a whole: A later analysis indicated that the 90 to 150 validation repertoires were generated on the platform also employed for the 700 or so repertoires of the first cohort. The study aimed to test whether signatures of past pathogen exposure could be identified by cataloging public T cell receptors. High-throughput TCR immunosequencing, statistical association of individual TCRs with disease status, and machine learning were combined to predict cytomegalovirus infection status. Along with the approximately 650-subject first cohort, a separate validation cohort of over 90 different subjects was used.

What the research found in general, with its limitations: In the study, approximately 150 TCR beta chains were listed as associated with cytomegalovirus. The classifier was reported to diagnose cytomegalovirus status with high specificity and sensitivity in both the original and validation cohorts. All 120 or so repertoires were used to score co-occurrence in the validation cohort in a later analysis, because that analysis had no HLA typing for the cohort. Three of the identified cytomegalovirus-associated TCR beta chains were confirmed in vitro to be specific for cytomegalovirus antigens. The authors suggested that the approach could potentially be generalized to other disease states and immunological phenotypes. A later analysis found that TCRs clustered in the first cohort also tended to co-occur in the 95 to 150 validation repertoires, with approximately 95% of cluster scores above 0. While some public TCRs were present in many individuals, most TCR sequences turned up only very rarely across donors.

From its cysteine to its phenylalanine, the CDR3 spans 14 amino acids. Just CDR3 DNA is preserved here, 42 bases in frame from base 1. V drops 4 bases and J drops 2 bases, leaving 13 bases in between. The germline V gene supplies CDR1 SGHRS and CDR2 YFSETQ. The protocol used for the library was the immunoSEQ multiplex PCR assay. Per the original workflow: A statistical classification framework was built for diagnosing cytomegalovirus status from the catalog of TCR beta chain sequences. This is the immuneACCESS table as TCRdb keeps it, with only in-frame sequences that have V and J called. A part of the clones is gone; compared with another copy, unresolved V genes explain less than half, and the rest is unexplained. For V, J and clone size, that table is used; D and trimming come from the DNA. The sample table contains fewer than 90,000 clones; only one count was recorded for almost 97% of them. The ten most abundant clones make up over 1.5% of the sample.

Turning to this clone: Its antigen specificity is not known. There are no base qualities to consult, and no much larger clone falls within one base.

The donors belonged to the validation cohort of about 130 subjects, which was separate from the approximately 700-subject first cohort. The TCR originated in a man younger than 35 in good health and CMV-seropositive. The chain was built from TRBV5-1 and TRBJ2-7, and the D gene may be TRBD1, 6 bases matching. The source material was PBMCs. The CDR3 is CASSKDSAAYEQYF. The DNA is TGCGCCAGCAGCAAGGACAGCGCGGCCTACGAGCAGTACTTC.